The 29 T cell receptor beta chains below all came from one sample that was sequenced in a study of cytomegalovirus exposure and HLA in healthy donors. PCR employed 60 Vbeta and 13 Jbeta primers. Some clones are missing from TCRdb's copy, which holds only in-frame ones; the method was immunoSEQ multiplex PCR. Altogether 150,000 to 200,000 clones are present, over 75% being singletons, with the ten largest covering 1.5% to 2%. The specimen sequenced was PBMCs. The receptors were gathered from a man aged 18 to 30 in good health and CMV-seronegative.

The genes are TRBV5-6 and TRBJ2-1, with 8 bases that match TRBD2. The CDR3 loop spans 16 amino acids. Germline V gene sequence: CDR1 SGHDT, CDR2 YYEEEE. After removal of 3 bases from V and 2 bases from J, the junction contained 7 bases not matched to a gene. In DNA, the CDR3 is TGTGCCAGCAGCTCGGGCGGGGGGCCGACCTACAATGAGCAGTTCTTC. It specifies CASSSGGGPTYNEQFF.

Worth noting for this clone: The sample contains more than one DNA sequence encoding this CDR3. The chain uses TRBV4-3 and TRBJ1-1, with D maybe TRBD1 (5 bases). This CDR3 has 15 amino acids. CDR1 and CDR2 from the germline V gene are LGHNA and YSLEER. V was shortened by 0 bases and J by 3 bases, with 11 bases between the two germline ends. CDR3 bases: TGCGCCAGCAGCCAAGACCAGGGTGGGTACACTGAAGCTTTCTTT. This codes for CASSQDQGGYTEAFF.

This rearrangement joins TRBV7-2 to TRBJ1-4, with D perhaps matching TRBD1 (5 bases). Germline assignment: CDR1 SGHTA and CDR2 FQGNSA. The CDR3 sequence is 15 residues long. Trimming removed 5 bases at V and 7 bases at J, with 17 bases between. The CDR3 spells CASSNFGGSGEKLFF. The CDR3 DNA reads as TGTGCCAGCAGCAATTTTGGGGGGTCGGGTGAAAAACTGTTTTTT. The whole variable domain, remainder taken from reference TRBV7-2 and TRBJ1-4, is GAGVSQSPSNKVTEKGKDVELRCDPISGHTALYWYRQSLGQGLEFLIYFQGNSAPDKSGLPSDRFSAERTGGSVSTLTIQRTQQEDSAVYLCASSNFGGSGEKLFFGSGTQLSVL.

The chain links TRBV19 to TRBJ2-7; D might be TRBD1 (6 bases). CDR1 is LNHDA and CDR2 is SQIVND in the germline V gene (reference sequence). With 9 bases removed from V and 5 bases from J, the gap between germline ends came to 17 bases. The CDR3 runs 13 residues. The CDR3 DNA reads as TGTGCCAGCCGAATGGGGGCAGGGGACGAGCAGTACTTC. Translation gives CASRMGAGDEQYF.

The gene calls are TRBV2 and TRBJ2-5, with a weak D call TRBD1 (5 bases). Germline V gene sequence: CDR1 SNHLY, CDR2 FYNNEI. Trimming stripped 6 bases from V and 0 bases from J, with 11 bases between. The CDR3 covers 14 residues. The CDR3 DNA reads TGTGCCAGCAGAATCGACAGAAACCAAGAGACCCAGTACTTC. As protein: CASRIDRNQETQYF. Full variable domain (missing parts from reference TRBV2 and TRBJ2-5): EPEVTQTPSHQVTQMGQEVILRCVPISNHLYFYWYRQILGQKVEFLVSFYNNEISEKSEIFDDQFSVERPDGSNFTLKIRSTKLEDSAMYFCASRIDRNQETQYFGPGTRLLVL.

This clone has more than one count but fewer than ten. The chain recombines TRBV10-3 with TRBJ2-5; 10 bases are shared with TRBD2. The J call is doubtful: the DNA matches TRBJ2-7 better. This CDR3 comprises 15 residues. The germline V gene encodes CDR1 ENHRY and CDR2 SYGVKD. This CDR3 is CAISGGTSVSYEQYF. For the CDR3, the DNA is TGTGCCATCAGTGGCGGGACTAGCGTTTCCTACGAGCAGTACTTC.

The rearrangement uses TRBV7-2 and TRBJ1-2, with 10 bases aligning to TRBD1. Germline trimming cut 5 bases from V and 4 bases from J; bases unmatched to any gene: 7. Germline loops: CDR1 SGHTA, CDR2 FQGNSA. The CDR3 is 15 amino acids. The CDR3 DNA is TGTGCCAGCAGCACACGACAGGGGGCCTCCTATGGCTACACCTTC. Encoded protein: CASSTRQGASYGYTF.

This clone was detected only once. The chain joins TRBV6-1 to TRBJ1-3; TRBD1 matches 7 bases. CDR3 length: 14 amino acids. Unmatched junction bases numbered 4, after V lost 8 bases and J lost 0 bases. Germline V lookup: CDR1 MNHNS, CDR2 SASEGT. The CDR3 DNA sequence: TGTGCCAGCGCCGACAGGGCCTCTGGAAACACCATATATTTT. Translation: CASADRASGNTIYF.

The chain joins TRBV7-2 to TRBJ2-7, with TRBD2 identical over 13 bases. This CDR3 comprises 15 residues. In germline, CDR1 is SGHTA, CDR2 FQGNSA. The J segment lost 5 bases and the V segment lost 1 base, leaving 2 bases of the junction unmatched. The CDR3 region is CASSLGTSGSDEQYF. The CDR3 DNA follows: TGTGCCAGCAGCTTAGGGACTAGCGGGAGTGACGAGCAGTACTTC.

In its sample, this clone was seen once. This sequence joins TRBV4-1 and TRBJ2-4; 10 bases fit TRBD2. The V gene's germline CDR1 is MGHRA and CDR2 YSYEKL. The V segment lost 0 bases and the J segment 4 bases; nucleotides outside the gene matches: 15. The CDR3 covers 20 residues. CDR3 region: CASSQEPPGGLAETKNIQYF. CDR3 nucleotides: TGCGCCAGCAGCCAAGAACCACCGGGAGGACTAGCGGAGACTAAAAACATTCAGTACTTC.

The chain has TRBV4-1 and TRBJ2-1; D is ambiguous. CDR3 length: 14 residues. The V end lost 3 bases, the J end lost 7 bases, and 13 bases lay between the germline ends. Germline V gene data show CDR1 as MGHRA and CDR2 as YSYEKL. The CDR3: CASSQVFRRNEQFF. The DNA for the CDR3 is TGCGCCAGCAGCCAGGTTTTCAGGCGAAATGAGCAGTTCTTC.

The V gene is TRBV7-2, the J gene TRBJ2-3; 8 bases line up with TRBD2. Germline lookup yields CDR1 SGHTA and CDR2 FQGNSA. The junction had 6 bases not matched to a gene; V was cut back by 1 base and J by 3 bases. The CDR3 has 16 amino acids. This CDR3 reads CASSLVIGGATDTQYF. The CDR3 region has the DNA TGTGCCAGCAGCTTAGTAATCGGGGGGGCGACAGATACGCAGTATTTT.

The rearrangement joins TRBV10-2 to TRBJ2-3, with D possibly TRBD2 on 6 matching bases. V lost 3 bases and J lost 4, with 17 bases in between. The V gene's germline CDR1 is WSHSY and CDR2 SAAADI. The CDR3 consists of 16 residues. CDR3 sequence reads: CASSDPTSGAPDTQYF. CDR3 coding DNA: TGCGCCAGCAGTGACCCGACTAGTGGGGCCCCAGATACGCAGTATTTT.

The chain uses TRBV27 and TRBJ1-1, with 8 bases aligning to TRBD1. The CDR3 consists of 13 residues. After removal of 2 bases from V and 9 bases from J, the junction contained 5 bases not matched to a gene. The germline V gene encodes CDR1 MNHEY and CDR2 SMNVEV (reference sequence). The CDR3 loop reads CASSLGTGLKAFF. For the CDR3, the DNA is TGTGCCAGCAGTTTAGGGACAGGTCTGAAAGCTTTCTTT.

V and J are TRBV10-3 and TRBJ1-5; TRBD1 matches 7 bases. The ends lost 9 bases at V and 3 bases at J; junction bases unmatched: 5. This CDR3 region has 13 residues. Germline V CDR1 and CDR2: ENHRY, SYGVKD. The CDR3 DNA sequence: TGTGCCATTAGACAGGGAGACAATCAGCCCCAGCATTTT. Protein sequence: CAIRQGDNQPQHF.

This clone came up a few times. The rearrangement links TRBV9 to TRBJ2-5; TRBD2 aligns across 11 bases. The length of the CDR3 is 18 residues. The V segment lost 0 bases and the J segment 3 bases; nucleotides outside the gene matches: 10. Germline V lookup: CDR1 SGDLS, CDR2 YYNGEE. The CDR3 is CASSVGGASGGKEETQYF. The CDR3 DNA follows: TGTGCCAGCAGCGTAGGGGGGGCTAGCGGGGGGAAGGAAGAGACCCAGTACTTC.

In its sample, this clone was seen a few times. The chain employs TRBV11-2 and TRBJ1-5; 8 bases are a match to TRBD1. The CDR3 length is 15 residues. The junction had 5 bases not matched to a gene; V was cut back by 0 bases and J by 7 bases. Germline V lookup: CDR1 SGHAT, CDR2 FQNNGV. The CDR3 sequence is CASSLDPGGVQPQHF. DNA for the CDR3: TGTGCCAGCAGCTTAGATCCAGGGGGCGTCCAGCCCCAGCATTTT.

This clone came up once. Germline and junction disagree at one end, which may indicate a read error. The chain couples TRBV7-9 to TRBJ2-7, with 7 positions matching TRBD2. This CDR3 has 16 amino acids. In germline, CDR1 is SEHNR, CDR2 FQNEAQ (reference sequence). CDR3 sequence reads: CSSSPSGAGLSYEQYF. In nucleotides, the CDR3 is TGTTCCAGCAGTCCCTCGGGAGCGGGACTCTCCTACGAGCAGTACTTC.

The chain uses TRBV10-2 and TRBJ1-3, with TRBD1 matching 8 bases. Germline V gene sequence: CDR1 WSHSY, CDR2 SAAADI. Trimming removed 6 bases from V and 6 bases from J; junction bases left unmatched: 4. This CDR3 is built from 13 residues. CDR3 residues: CASSETGVNTIYF. CDR3 DNA: TGCGCCAGCAGCGAGACAGGGGTAAACACCATATATTTT.

The CDR3 DNA reads as TGCAGTGCCCTACCCGGGGGGCGGCAGTTCTTC. Its translation is CSALPGGRQFF. The V gene is TRBV20-1, the J gene TRBJ2-1; D perhaps matches TRBD2 (7 bases). V lost 6 bases and J 12 bases, leaving 15 bases between the germline ends. There are 11 residues in the CDR3. Germline V gene sequence: CDR1 DFQATT, CDR2 SNEGSKA (reference sequence).

The rearrangement joins TRBV19 to TRBJ1-4; 10 nucleotides line up with TRBD1. Unmatched junction bases numbered 5, after V lost 6 bases and J lost 10 bases. Germline CDR1 is LNHDA and CDR2 is SQIVND (reference sequence). This CDR3 comprises 13 residues. The CDR3 region has the DNA TGTGCCAGTAGGGGGACAGGGGATAGAAAACTGTTTTTT. Amino acids: CASRGTGDRKLFF. The full variable domain, its missing parts supplied by reference TRBV19 and TRBJ1-4, is DGGITQSPKYLFRKEGQNVTLSCEQNLNHDAMYWYRQDPGQGLRLIYYSQIVNDFQKGDIAEGYSVSREKKESFPLTVTSAQKNPTAFYLCASRGTGDRKLFFGSGTQLSVL.

This sequence joins TRBV6-5 and TRBJ2-7; possibly TRBD1 for D (5 bases). CDR3 length: 14 amino acids. Deletions cut 2 bases from V and 2 bases from J, with 10 bases between. Germline V lookup: CDR1 MNHEY, CDR2 SVGAGI. CDR3 loop: CASSYRQSPYEQYF. CDR3 sequence (DNA): TGTGCCAGCAGTTACCGACAGTCCCCCTACGAGCAGTACTTC.

Remarks on this clone: Its ends do not fully match the called genes, so a read error is possible. This sequence joins TRBV7-7 and TRBJ2-5, with D tentatively TRBD2 (6 bases). CDR1 and CDR2 from the germline V gene are SSHAT and FNYEAQ (reference sequence). The CDR3 covers 14 residues. The CDR3 spells CASSPGLSQETQYF. Here the CDR3 DNA reads TGTGCTAGCAGCCCAGGACTATCCCAAGAGACCCAGTACTTC.

This sequence joins TRBV5-4 and TRBJ2-1; 8 nucleotides match TRBD1. The CDR3 runs to 14 residues. V dropped 4 bases and J dropped 9; count of bases not matched to a gene: 9. Germline lookup yields CDR1 SGHNT and CDR2 YYREEE (reference sequence). CDR3 DNA sequence: TGTGCCAGCAGCGTTCAGGGGGCAAAGGTTGAGCAGTTCTTC. Translation: CASSVQGAKVEQFF.

V is TRBV6-6 and J is TRBJ2-2; TRBD2 agrees at 9 bases. Germline V CDR1 and CDR2: MNHNY, SVGAGI (reference sequence). Germline trimming cut 6 bases from V and 2 bases from J; bases unmatched to any gene: 4. The CDR3 extends over 15 amino acids. CDR3 in DNA: TGTGCCAGCAGGGCGACTAGCGGAAACACCGGGGAGCTGTTTTTT. Its translation is CASRATSGNTGELFF.

This chain connects TRBV6-1 to TRBJ2-3; D gene uncertain. This CDR3 comprises 13 residues. The germline gives CDR1 MNHNS, CDR2 SASEGT. V was cut by 6 bases and J by 6 bases, with 13 bases left in between. The CDR3 DNA reads TGTGCCAGCAGCCCCCTTAGCCCGGATACGCAGTATTTT. Amino acid sequence: CASSPLSPDTQYF.

The chain employs TRBV5-4 and TRBJ1-3; no definite D call. Germline CDR1 reads SGHNT; CDR2 reads YYREEE (reference sequence). V shed 4 bases and J shed 0 bases, with 11 bases lying between them. The CDR3 spans 15 residues. The CDR3 DNA reads as TGTGCCAGCAGCCCTGGAGGGAGCTCTGGAAACACCATATATTTT. Translation: CASSPGGSSGNTIYF.

The chain uses TRBV6-4 and TRBJ2-7; 7 positions agree with TRBD1. The CDR3 is made up of 17 amino acids. Trimming cost V 5 bases and J 4 bases; bases outside gene matches: 17. In germline, CDR1 is MRHNA, CDR2 SNTAGT. CDR3 sequence (DNA): TGTGCCAGCAGTCCAGCCTCCCGACAGGGCCCCCTATACGAGCAGTACTTC. Encoded protein: CASSPASRQGPLYEQYF.

Of note for this clone: An end of the junction differs from the germline gene, which may be a read error. The genes are TRBV7-7 and TRBJ2-5; TRBD2 agrees at 9 bases. This CDR3 comprises 15 residues. From germline, CDR1 is SSHAT and CDR2 FNYEAQ (reference sequence). The CDR3 sequence: CASSSLAGRQETQYF. The CDR3 DNA is TGTGCTAGCAGCTCGCTAGCGGGAAGGCAAGAGACCCAGTACTTC.